Listed below are T cell receptor beta chains from one sample, sequenced in a study of tumor and adjacent non-tumor tissue in lung cancer. A single record per CDR3 protein comes from TCRdb applying MiXCR to the multiplex PCR reads. The table records roughly 69,000 distinct CDR3 sequences, 76% of them present only once. The sequencing input was distant non-tumor lung tissue. These receptors were collected from a man between 60 and 75 years old with non-small cell lung cancer. CDR3s include the opening cysteine and the closing phenylalanine or tryptophan. The D gene is left open where the match is weak. Some rows have no size entry. The others give once, few or many, or a class for an expanded clone.

v_gene: TRBV5-1; j_gene: TRBJ2-5; len: 19; abundance: NA; d_gene: TRBD2; CDR3nt: TGCGCCAGCAGCTTGTGCCCCAGCGGGAGAGGCCCAATTCAAGAGACCCAGTACTTC; CDR3aa: CASSLCPSGRGPIQETQYF
v_gene: TRBV28; j_gene: TRBJ2-1; len: 16; abundance: NA; d_gene: TRBD2; CDR3nt: TGTGCCAGCTGTAGGGCTAGCGGGAGGGATCTCAATGAGCAATACTTC; CDR3aa: CASCRASGRDLNEQYF
v_gene: TRBV15; j_gene: TRBJ2-2; len: 14; abundance: NA; d_gene: NA; CDR3nt: TGTGCCACCAGCAGCGGGAAGGACACCGGGGAGCTGCTTTTT; CDR3aa: CATSSGKDTGELLF
v_gene: TRBV6-5; j_gene: TRBJ2-4; len: 15; abundance: NA; d_gene: NA; CDR3nt: TGTACCAGCAGTTACAACCGGAGTTCAGGGAACATTCAGTACTTC; CDR3aa: CTSSYNRSSGNIQYF
v_gene: TRBV7-9; j_gene: TRBJ2-3; len: 16; abundance: many; d_gene: NA; CDR3nt: TGTGCCAGCAGCTTACTTCAGGGGAGTGGCACAGATACGCAGTATTTT; CDR3aa: CASSLLQGSGTDTQYF
v_gene: TRBV28; j_gene: TRBJ1-5; len: 14; abundance: NA; d_gene: NA; CDR3nt: TGTGCCAGCAATGAATTTGACAGTGATCAGCCCCAGCATTTT; CDR3aa: CASNEFDSDQPQHF
v_gene: TRBV5-1; j_gene: TRBJ2-5; len: 19; abundance: NA; d_gene: TRBD2; CDR3nt: TGCGCGAGCAGCTTGTACCTCAGCGGGAGAGGCCCAAATCAAGAGACTCAATACTTC; CDR3aa: CASSLYLSGRGPNQETQYF
v_gene: TRBV2; j_gene: TRBJ2-7; len: 14; abundance: many; d_gene: NA; CDR3nt: TGTGCCAGCATCACCCGTCCTAGCGACCACGAGCAGTACTTC; CDR3aa: CASITRPSDHEQYF
v_gene: TRBV6-2/TRBV6-3; j_gene: TRBJ2-3; len: 12; abundance: many; d_gene: NA; CDR3nt: TGTGCCAGCAGTTACTCGGTAGATACGCAGTATTTT; CDR3aa: CASSYSVDTQYF
v_gene: TRBV28; j_gene: TRBJ1-5; len: 14; abundance: NA; d_gene: NA; CDR3nt: TGTGTCAGCAGTTACGACAGTAGCAATCGGCCCCAGCATTTT; CDR3aa: CVSSYDSSNRPQHF
v_gene: TRBV12-3/TRBV12-4; j_gene: TRBJ2-3; len: 15; abundance: NA; d_gene: NA; CDR3nt: TGTACCAGCAGTTTTTGTATCCCAAGGACAGATACGCGGTATTTT; CDR3aa: CTSSFCIPRTDTRYF